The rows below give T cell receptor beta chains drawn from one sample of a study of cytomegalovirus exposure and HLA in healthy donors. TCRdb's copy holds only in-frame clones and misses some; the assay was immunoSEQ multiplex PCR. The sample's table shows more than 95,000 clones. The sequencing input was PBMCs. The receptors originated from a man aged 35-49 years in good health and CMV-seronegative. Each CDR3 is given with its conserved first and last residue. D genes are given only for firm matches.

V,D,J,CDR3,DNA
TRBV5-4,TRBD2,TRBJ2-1,CASRRTSGDNEQFF,TGTGCCAGCAGGCGGACTAGCGGAGACAATGAGCAGTTCTTC
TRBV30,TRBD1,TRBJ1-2,CAWTKPTGGSYGYTF,TGTGCCTGGACCAAGCCGACAGGGGGCAGCTATGGCTACACCTTC
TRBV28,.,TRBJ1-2,CASSLRGYGYTF,TGTGCCAGCAGTTTGCGGGGGTATGGCTACACCTTC
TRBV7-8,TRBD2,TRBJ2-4,CASSLAGMEDIQYF,TGTGCCAGCAGCCTAGCGGGAATGGAGGACATTCAGTACTTC
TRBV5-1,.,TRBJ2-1,CASSSWTGPTEQFF,TGCGCCAGCAGCTCCTGGACTGGACCCACTGAGCAGTTCTTC
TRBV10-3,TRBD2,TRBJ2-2,CAISVLAGANTGELFF,TGTGCCATCAGTGTGTTAGCGGGGGCGAACACCGGGGAGCTGTTTTTT
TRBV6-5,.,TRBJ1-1,CASSYSWSTEAFF,TGTGCCAGCAGTTACTCGTGGAGCACTGAAGCTTTCTTT
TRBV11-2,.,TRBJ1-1,CASSPDTIEAFF,TGTGCCAGCAGTCCTGACACAATTGAAGCTTTCTTT
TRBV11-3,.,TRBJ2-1,CASTPGGAYYNEQFF,TGTGCCAGCACGCCAGGCGGGGCGTACTACAATGAGCAGTTCTTC
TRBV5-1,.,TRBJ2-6,CASSLGSGANVLTF,TGCGCCAGCAGCTTGGGGAGTGGGGCCAACGTCCTGACTTTC
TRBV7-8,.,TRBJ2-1,CASSLGQVHNEQFF,TGTGCCAGCAGCTTAGGGCAGGTCCACAATGAGCAGTTCTTC
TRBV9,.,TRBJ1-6,CASSELNSPLHF,TGTGCCAGCAGCGAGCTCAATTCACCCCTCCACTTT
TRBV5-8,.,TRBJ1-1,CASNAGEYQGNTEAFF,TGTGCCAGCAACGCGGGGGAATATCAGGGGAACACTGAAGCTTTCTTT
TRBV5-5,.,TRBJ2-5,CASSPEGIGRLPIGGETQYF,TGTGCCAGCAGCCCAGAAGGTATTGGCCGGCTCCCGATCGGGGGAGAGACCCAGTACTTC
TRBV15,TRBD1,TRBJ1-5,CATSPGQSNQPQHF,TGTGCCACCTCACCGGGACAGAGCAATCAGCCCCAGCATTTT
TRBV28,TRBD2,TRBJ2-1,CASSLGFTSGRGKEQFF,TGTGCCAGCAGTTTAGGGTTCACTAGCGGGAGGGGCAAGGAGCAGTTCTTC
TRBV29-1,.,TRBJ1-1,CSVEARGVFTEAFF,TGCAGCGTTGAAGCCAGGGGCGTTTTCACTGAAGCTTTCTTT
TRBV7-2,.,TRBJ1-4,CASSLEAGQFEKLFF,TGTGCCAGCAGCTTAGAGGCAGGGCAGTTTGAAAAACTGTTTTTT
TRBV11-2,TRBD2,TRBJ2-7,CASSLAGTSGNEQHF,TGTGCCAGCAGCTTAGCCGGGACTAGCGGGAACGAGCAGCACTTC
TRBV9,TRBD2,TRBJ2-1,CASSVATSGGYNEQFF,TGTGCCAGCAGCGTAGCCACTAGCGGGGGATACAATGAGCAGTTCTTC
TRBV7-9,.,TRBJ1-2,CASSLRGTHGYTF,TGTGCCAGCAGCTTAAGGGGTACCCATGGCTACACCTTC
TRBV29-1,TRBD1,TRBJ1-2,CSVEDKGQGVVYGYTF,TGCAGCGTTGAAGATAAGGGACAGGGGGTGGTCTATGGCTACACCTTC
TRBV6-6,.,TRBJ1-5,CASRSQPGSQPQHF,TGTGCCAGCAGATCTCAGCCGGGTTCTCAGCCCCAGCATTTT
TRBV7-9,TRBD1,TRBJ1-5,CASSLVPVTGANQPQHF,TGTGCCAGCAGTTTAGTACCCGTGACAGGGGCCAATCAGCCCCAGCATTTT
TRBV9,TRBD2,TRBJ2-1,CASTRVGGSQGLNEQFF,TGTGCCAGCACCCGAGTGGGCGGGAGCCAGGGTTTGAATGAGCAGTTCTTC
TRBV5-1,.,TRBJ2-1,CASSFFRNSFVKNYNEQFF,TGCGCCAGCAGCTTTTTTCGTAACTCCTTCGTTAAGAACTACAATGAGCAGTTCTTC
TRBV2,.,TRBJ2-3,CASSALVATQYF,TGTGCCAGCAGTGCCTTGGTGGCTACGCAGTATTTT
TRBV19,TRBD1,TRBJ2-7,CASSMRTGATYEQYF,TGTGCCAGTAGTATGAGGACAGGAGCAACCTACGAGCAGTACTTC
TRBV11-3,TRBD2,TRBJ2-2,CASSPGGPSTGELFF,TGTGCCAGCAGCCCGGGAGGGCCAAGCACCGGGGAGCTGTTTTTT
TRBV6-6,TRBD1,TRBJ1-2,CASSDPGQGNYGYTF,TGTGCCAGCAGTGACCCGGGACAGGGTAACTATGGCTACACCTTC
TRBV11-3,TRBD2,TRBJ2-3,CASRVTGTSGPSADTQYF,TGTGCCAGCAGAGTCACCGGGACTAGCGGGCCGAGCGCAGATACGCAGTATTTT
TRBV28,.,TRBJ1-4,CASTPQGNEKLFF,TGTGCCAGCACCCCTCAGGGGAATGAAAAACTGTTTTTT
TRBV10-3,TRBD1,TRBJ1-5,CAISEGHLRTGLNQPQHF,TGTGCCATCAGTGAAGGACACCTTCGGACAGGGCTGAATCAGCCCCAGCATTTT
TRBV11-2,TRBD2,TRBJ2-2,CASSTGGTRAGELFF,TGTGCCAGCAGCACCGGCGGGACTAGAGCCGGGGAGCTGTTTTTT
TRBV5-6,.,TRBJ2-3,CASSPRSLSTDTQYF,TGTGCCAGCAGCCCCCGGTCCCTTTCCACAGATACGCAGTATTTT
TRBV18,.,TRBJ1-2,CASSPDTVPYGYTF,TGTGCCAGCTCACCCGACACGGTGCCCTATGGCTACACCTTC
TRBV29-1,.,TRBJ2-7,CSVEEGGTGDYEQYF,TGCAGCGTTGAAGAAGGTGGGACGGGGGACTACGAGCAGTACTTC
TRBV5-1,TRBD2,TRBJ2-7,CASKASGSHEQYF,TGCGCCAGCAAAGCTAGCGGGAGCCACGAGCAGTACTTC
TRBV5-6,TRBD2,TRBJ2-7,CASSFRLAGVGAHYEQYF,TGTGCCAGCAGCTTTAGGCTAGCGGGAGTGGGGGCCCACTACGAGCAGTACTTC
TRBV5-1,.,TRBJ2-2,CASSRGSSNTGELFF,TGCGCCAGCAGCCGCGGAAGCAGTAACACCGGGGAGCTGTTTTTT
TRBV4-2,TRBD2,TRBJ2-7,CASSQETSGRYEQYF,TGTGCCAGCAGCCAAGAAACTAGCGGGAGGTACGAGCAGTACTTC
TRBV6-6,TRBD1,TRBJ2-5,CASSISGQGFQETQYF,TGTGCCAGCAGTATAAGCGGACAGGGTTTCCAAGAGACCCAGTACTTC
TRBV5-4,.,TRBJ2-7,CASSFVGEMGEQYF,TGTGCCAGCAGCTTTGTAGGGGAAATGGGCGAGCAGTACTTC
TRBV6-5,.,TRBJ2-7,CASRAGTYEQYF,TGTGCCAGCAGGGCCGGGACCTACGAGCAGTACTTC
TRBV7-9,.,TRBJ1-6,CASSSQNSPLHF,TGTGCCAGCAGCTCCCAAAATTCACCCCTCCACTTT